Listed here are 31 T cell receptor beta chains from one sample, sequenced in a study of control samples from healthy donors and cancer patients. TCRdb's copy holds only in-frame clones and misses some; the assay was immunoSEQ multiplex PCR. The data show some 410,000 clones, more than 80% seen once. Input material: PBMCs. The receptor source for this set is a man between 35 and 55 years old with head and neck cancer.

This clone was seen a single time. The chain links TRBV6-2 or TRBV6-3 to TRBJ1-1; D gene ambiguous. V was trimmed by 3 bases and J by 3 bases, leaving 5 bases between them. The CDR3 spans 12 residues. Per the germline V gene, CDR1 is MNHEY and CDR2 is SVGEGT. The DNA of the CDR3 is TGTGCCAGCAGTTATCGGTACACTGAAGCTTTCTTT. Translation: CASSYRYTEAFF.

The chain employs TRBV12-5 and TRBJ2-2; the match to TRBD2 covers 8 bases. The V gene end was trimmed by 7 bases and the J gene end by 6 bases; junction bases not matched to a gene: 13. CDR1 and CDR2 (germline): LGHNT, FRNRAP. The CDR3 is made up of 16 amino acids. The CDR3 nucleotides are TGTGCTAGTGCTTCCCTCTCCGGGAGGGATTCCGGGGAGCTGTTTTTT. Its protein product is CASASLSGRDSGELFF.

This sequence joins TRBV28 and TRBJ1-5, with unresolved D. The CDR3 extends over 14 amino acids. V was trimmed by 5 bases and J by 1 base, leaving 9 bases between them. Germline V CDR1 and CDR2: MDHEN, SYDVKM. The CDR3 loop is CASSPFRSNQPQHF. In nucleotides, the CDR3 is TGTGCCAGCAGTCCTTTTCGGAGCAATCAGCCCCAGCATTTT.

The chain combines TRBV30 with TRBJ2-1; D assignment may be TRBD1 or TRBD2 (6 bases each). The CDR3 has 11 residues. CDR1 is GTSNPN, CDR2 SVGIG, per germline (reference sequence). Trimming stripped 5 bases from V and 6 bases from J, with 8 bases between. CDR3 nucleotide sequence: TGTGCCTGGGGGGGGCTCAATGAGCAGTTCTTC. This codes for CAWGGLNEQFF.

V gene TRBV5-5 combines with J gene TRBJ2-7; D could derive from TRBD1 or TRBD2 (5 bases each). Trimming took 2 bases from V and 1 from J, leaving 10 bases between them. The CDR3 has 14 residues. From germline, CDR1 is SGHKS and CDR2 YYEKEE (reference sequence). The CDR3 nucleotides read TGTGCCAGCAGCTTATGGGACGGTTCCTACGAGCAGTACTTC. Amino acids: CASSLWDGSYEQYF.

The gene calls are TRBV28 and TRBJ2-5; 7 bases match TRBD1. From germline, CDR1 is MDHEN and CDR2 SYDVKM. The CDR3 length is 17 residues. Losses at the gene ends were 4 bases for V and 2 bases for J; bases not matched to a gene: 13. The CDR3 loop is CASSSTRGQATQETQYF. The DNA for the CDR3 is TGTGCCAGCAGTTCTACCCGTGGACAGGCCACGCAAGAGACCCAGTACTTC. The full variable domain, in which reference TRBV28 and TRBJ2-5 provide the parts outside the CDR3, is DVKVTQSSRYLVKRTGEKVFLECVQDMDHENMFWYRQDPGLGLRLIYFSYDVKMKEKGDIPEGYSVSREKKERFSLILESASTNQTSMYLCASSSTRGQATQETQYFGPGTRLLVL.

The gene calls are TRBV7-8 and TRBJ2-3; TRBD2 matches 8 bases. This CDR3 comprises 16 residues. J gave up 2 bases and V 6 bases, and 10 bases lay outside the gene matches. Germline values: CDR1 SGHVS, CDR2 FQNEAQ. CDR3 protein: CASRPTGGANTDTQYF. The CDR3 DNA follows: TGTGCCAGCAGACCGACCGGGGGGGCGAACACAGATACGCAGTATTTT.

The V and J genes are TRBV7-9 and TRBJ1-1, with D uncertain. The V and J ends lost 6 bases and 6 bases respectively, with 11 bases between them. The CDR3 loop spans 12 amino acids. Germline V gene lookup returns CDR1 SEHNR and CDR2 FQNEAQ (reference sequence). The CDR3 region has the DNA TGTGCCAGCAGAACGGCGGGCTCTGAAGCTTTCTTT. Protein: CASRTAGSEAFF.

This chain links TRBV5-1 with TRBJ1-3; TRBD1 matches 7 bases. The CDR3 spans 15 residues. The trim removed 3 bases at V and 1 base at J, leaving 4 bases unmatched. From germline, CDR1 is SGHRS and CDR2 YFSETQ. CDR3 sequence (DNA): TGCGCCAGCAGCTCTACAGGGGATTCTGGAAACACCATATATTTT. Protein sequence: CASSSTGDSGNTIYF.

Regarding this clone: This sample includes further DNA sequences coding for the same CDR3. The chain joins TRBV9 to TRBJ2-3; unclear D gene. The CDR3 spans 14 residues. CDR1 and CDR2 (germline): SGDLS, YYNGEE. The V and J ends lost 0 bases and 1 base respectively, with 6 bases between them. For the CDR3, the DNA is TGTGCCAGCAGCGTAGTTGGGGGCACAGATACGCAGTATTTT. It translates to CASSVVGGTDTQYF.

The gene calls are TRBV3-1 (or the pseudogene TRBV3-2) and TRBJ1-1, with D unclear. This CDR3 has 12 amino acids. Germline lookup yields CDR1 LGHDT and CDR2 YNNKEL (reference sequence). The V end was cut by 3 bases, the J end by 3 bases, with 5 bases between. CDR3 amino acids: CASSQQYTEAFF. DNA of the CDR3: TGTGCCAGCAGCCAGCAATACACTGAAGCTTTCTTT.

The chain has TRBV7-3 and TRBJ2-5; 12 nucleotides agree with TRBD2. Germline CDR1 and CDR2: SGHTA and FQGTGA. Trimming at V came to 2 bases and at J to 5 bases, leaving 3 bases not matched to a gene. The CDR3 is 15 residues long. The CDR3 nucleotides are TGTGCCAGCAGCTTACGGACTAGCGGGACGGAGACCCAGTACTTC. Its translation is CASSLRTSGTETQYF. Looking up the rest from reference TRBV7-3 and TRBJ2-5 gives the full variable domain: GAGVSQTPSNKVTEKGKYVELRCDPISGHTALYWYRQSLGQGPEFLIYFQGTGAADDSGLPNDRFFAVRPEGSVSTLKIQRTERGDSAVYLCASSLRTSGTETQYFGPGTRLLVL.

The V call is TRBV28, the J call TRBJ1-4; TRBD1 might be the D (5 bases). The germline V gene has CDR1 MDHEN and CDR2 SYDVKM. V was shortened by 5 bases and J by 7 bases, with 11 bases between the two germline ends. CDR3 length equals 13 residues. CDR3: CASSEGLGEKLFF. In nucleotides, the CDR3 is TGTGCCAGCAGTGAGGGACTTGGTGAAAAACTGTTTTTT.

The rearrangement uses TRBV9 and TRBJ1-4; D is perhaps TRBD1 (6 bases). V was trimmed by 0 bases and J by 8 bases, leaving 11 bases between them. This CDR3 comprises 14 residues. The germline CDR1 and CDR2 sequences are SGDLS and YYNGEE. The CDR3 DNA follows: TGTGCCAGCAGCGTAGAACAGGGTACCGAAAAACTGTTTTTT. Its translation is CASSVEQGTEKLFF.

The chain carries TRBV27 and TRBJ1-1, with 9 bases identical to TRBD1. This CDR3 spans 14 amino acids. CDR1 and CDR2 (germline): MNHEY, SMNVEV (reference sequence). J gave up 5 bases and V 2 bases, and 3 bases lay outside the gene matches. The CDR3 DNA follows: TGTGCCAGCAGTTTAGACAGGGGGAAGACTGAAGCTTTCTTT. This translates into CASSLDRGKTEAFF.

The chain recombines TRBV7-9 with TRBJ1-2; weak D call: TRBD1 (6 bases). V lost 1 base to trimming and J lost 8 bases, with 11 bases between them. From germline, CDR1 is SEHNR and CDR2 FQNEAQ (reference sequence). The CDR3 is made up of 13 amino acids. DNA for the CDR3: TGTGCCAGCAGCTTAGGCGAAGGGGGAGGCTACACCTTC. Translating gives CASSLGEGGGYTF.

The chain links TRBV24-1 to TRBJ2-1, with 15 bases matching TRBD2. J lost 6 bases, V lost 5 bases, and 22 bases had no gene match. Per germline, CDR1 KGHDR and CDR2 SFDVKD. The CDR3 totals 22 residues. The CDR3 DNA is TGTGCCACCAGTGTCCTCCCCGCGGTGGGGACTAGCGGGGGGCTCCTGGTCAATGAGCAGTTCTTC. Translation gives CATSVLPAVGTSGGLLVNEQFF.

The chain couples TRBV7-9 to TRBJ1-2; D is possibly TRBD1 (5 bases). The V end lost 4 bases, the J end lost 3 bases, and 12 bases lay between the germline ends. The germline V gene has CDR1 SEHNR and CDR2 FQNEAQ (reference sequence). The CDR3 totals 14 residues. The CDR3 protein is CASSWGGLHYGYTF. The CDR3 nucleotides are TGTGCCAGCAGCTGGGGCGGACTTCACTATGGCTACACCTTC. The variable domain in full, completed from reference TRBV7-9 and TRBJ1-2, reads DTGVSQNPRHKITKRGQNVTFRCDPISEHNRLYWYRQTLGQGPEFLTYFQNEAQLEKSRLLSDRFSAERPKGSFSTLEIQRTEQGDSAMYLCASSWGGLHYGYTFGSGTRLTVV.

This chain joins TRBV29-1 and TRBJ2-3; D unresolved. Germline CDR1 reads SQVTM; CDR2 reads ANQGSEA. The CDR3 consists of 13 residues. Deletions cut 7 bases from V and 6 bases from J, with 17 bases between. DNA of the CDR3: TGCAGCGCCCGCGACCCTCCCGTGGATACGCAGTATTTT. Amino acids: CSARDPPVDTQYF.

The chain carries TRBV7-2 and TRBJ1-5; unclear D gene. The V and J ends lost 1 base and 10 bases respectively, with 11 bases between them. Germline V gene data show CDR1 as SGHTA and CDR2 as FQGNSA. There are 13 residues in the CDR3. CDR3 sequence (DNA): TGTGCCAGCAGCTTAGGGGCCGCCCTCCCCCAGCATTTT. This sequence encodes CASSLGAALPQHF.

The chain combines TRBV5-6 with TRBJ1-1; a weak D match, TRBD1 (5 bases). The CDR3 spans 15 residues. Trimming cost V 3 bases and J 4 bases, with 16 bases left between them. Per the germline V gene, CDR1 is SGHDT and CDR2 is YYEEEE. The CDR3 DNA reads as TGTGCCAGCAGCTATTCGGGGGTCGTTGGCACTGAAGCTTTCTTT. Its protein product is CASSYSGVVGTEAFF. Variable domain in full (rest from reference TRBV5-6 and TRBJ1-1): DAGVTQSPTHLIKTRGQQVTLRCSPKSGHDTVSWYQQALGQGPQFIFQYYEEEERQRGNFPDRFSGHQFPNYSSELNVNALLLGDSALYLCASSYSGVVGTEAFFGQGTRLTVV.

In this sample, this clone turned up a few times. The chain recombines TRBV5-8 with TRBJ2-5; D unclear. CDR3 length: 11 amino acids. Germline lookup yields CDR1 SGHTS and CDR2 YDEGEE. V was shortened by 4 bases and J by 1 base, with 2 bases between the two germline ends. CDR3 coding DNA: TGTGCCAGCAGCCTCCAAGAGACCCAGTACTTC. Its protein is CASSLQETQYF. The whole variable domain, remainder taken from reference TRBV5-8 and TRBJ2-5, is EAGVTQSPTHLIKTRGQQATLRCSPISGHTSVYWYQQALGLGLQFLLWYDEGEERNRGNFPPRFSGRQFPNYSSELNVNALELEDSALYLCASSLQETQYFGPGTRLLVL.

The J gene is TRBJ1-2, the V gene TRBV2; TRBD1 aligns across 7 bases. This CDR3 region has 18 residues. Germline CDR1 is SNHLY and CDR2 is FYNNEI. Trimming removed 3 bases from V and 3 bases from J; junction bases left unmatched: 16. CDR3 nucleotide sequence: TGTGCCAGCAGTGATTTCTTGGGACTACAGGGGCGGGACTATGGCTACACCTTC. This sequence encodes CASSDFLGLQGRDYGYTF.

This clone was counted a single time. The CDR3: CASRQKGGSNEQYF. For the CDR3, the DNA is TGTGCCAGTCGACAAAAGGGGGGTTCTAACGAGCAGTACTTC. This chain joins TRBV19 and TRBJ2-7, with D perhaps matching TRBD1 or TRBD2 (6 bases each). CDR3 length equals 14 residues. Germline V gene lookup returns CDR1 LNHDA and CDR2 SQIVND (reference sequence). With 8 bases removed from V and 5 bases from J, the gap between germline ends came to 19 bases.

The chain is built from TRBV6-5 and TRBJ2-2; weak D call: TRBD2 (5 bases). The CDR3 length is 16 residues. The germline V gene has CDR1 MNHEY and CDR2 SVGAGI. Trimming removed 0 bases at V and 1 base at J, with 9 bases between. CDR3 sequence reads: CASSYSASRNTGELFF. DNA of the CDR3: TGTGCCAGCAGTTACTCCGCTAGCCGGAACACCGGGGAGCTGTTTTTT.

This clone was seen more than once but under ten times. The chain employs TRBV3-1 (or the pseudogene TRBV3-2) and TRBJ1-4, with D unresolved. CDR3 length: 15 amino acids. V was pared by 3 bases and J by 8 bases, with 16 bases between. CDR1 and CDR2 (germline): LGHDT, YNNKEL (reference sequence). The DNA of the CDR3 is TGTGCCAGCAGCCATGGAGGGAGGTATGGCGAAAAACTGTTTTTT. It yields the protein CASSHGGRYGEKLFF.

The V call is TRBV10-1, the J call TRBJ2-7; the D is unclear. The CDR3 is made up of 13 amino acids. Germline CDR1 WNHNN, CDR2 SYGVQD (reference sequence). Trimming cost V 3 bases and J 4 bases, with 10 bases left between them. Here the CDR3 DNA reads TGCGCCAGCAGTGATGCCAGTGGGTACGAGCAGTACTTC. Protein product: CASSDASGYEQYF.

The V and J genes are TRBV6-6 and TRBJ1-4; TRBD1 matches at 7 bases. Germline V lookup: CDR1 MNHNY, CDR2 SVGAGI (reference sequence). Unmatched junction bases numbered 4, after V lost 7 bases and J lost 8 bases. The CDR3 sequence is 12 residues long. The DNA of the CDR3 is TGTGCCAGCACCCTACAGGGGGAAAAACTGTTTTTT. It is translated as CASTLQGEKLFF.

CDR3 sequence (DNA): TGTGCCAGCTCACTTCAACTAGCGGGAGCGTCCTACAATGAGCAGTTCTTC. It is translated as CASSLQLAGASYNEQFF. J is TRBJ2-1 and V is TRBV18; 11 nucleotides line up with TRBD2. The CDR3 sequence is 17 residues long. Germline V lookup: CDR1 KGHSH, CDR2 LQKENI. The V gene end was trimmed by 4 bases and the J gene end by 1 base; junction bases not matched to a gene: 6.

The chain couples TRBV28 to TRBJ1-4; D is undetermined. Trimming stripped 4 bases from V and 8 bases from J, with 11 bases between. Per germline, CDR1 MDHEN and CDR2 SYDVKM. This CDR3 spans 13 amino acids. Written as DNA, the CDR3 is TGTGCCAGCAGTTCCGGATCCAGAGAAAAACTGTTTTTT. This encodes CASSSGSREKLFF.

This chain joins TRBV29-1 and TRBJ2-7; possible D gene TRBD2, 6 bases. The CDR3 loop spans 15 amino acids. Trimming left V 4 bases short and J 2 bases short, with 18 bases between. In germline, CDR1 is SQVTM, CDR2 ANQGSEA. The CDR3 nucleotides are TGCAGCGTTGGTCGCGGAGCCGGAGGGGCCTACGAGCAGTACTTC. Translated: CSVGRGAGGAYEQYF.